The 15 T cell receptor beta chains reported below all come from one sample, sequenced in a study of shared clonotypes between healthy human individuals. Assay used: immunoSEQ multiplex PCR; TCRdb lists only in-frame clones, some missing. The sample shows fewer than 650,000 clones, just over 75% of them seen only once. The sample comprised PBMCs. Receptor source: a woman between 40 and 50 years old in good health. Some clones in this sample may be carry-over from other donors' samples.

This chain links TRBV4-1 with TRBJ1-2, with TRBD1 identical over 10 bases. Germline CDR1 MGHRA, CDR2 YSYEKL. This CDR3 region has 15 residues. V gave up 1 base and J gave up 7 bases; unmatched junction bases: 6. CDR3 sequence: CASSQAGTGDRGYTF. CDR3 in DNA: TGCGCCAGCAGCCAAGCGGGGACAGGGGATCGTGGCTACACCTTC.

The V call is TRBV11-2, the J call TRBJ2-1; 13 nucleotides match TRBD2. The V gene end was trimmed by 5 bases and the J gene end by 6 bases; junction bases not matched to a gene: 4. Germline CDR1 is SGHAT and CDR2 is FQNNGV. The CDR3 is 15 amino acids. CDR3 sequence: CASSPWTSGSNEQFF. For the CDR3, the DNA is TGTGCCAGCAGCCCGTGGACTAGCGGGAGCAATGAGCAGTTCTTC.

This clone is classed as medium-sized. The same CDR3 is also encoded by other DNA sequences in this sample. The J gene is TRBJ1-1, the V gene TRBV6-6, with no clear D. The CDR3 extends over 13 amino acids. The V end lost 0 bases, the J end lost 4 bases, and 6 bases lay between the germline ends. Per germline, CDR1 MNHNY and CDR2 SVGAGI (reference sequence). CDR3 sequence reads: CASSYSISTEAFF. The CDR3, as DNA: TGTGCCAGCAGTTACTCTATCAGCACTGAAGCTTTCTTT.

The chain uses TRBV28 and TRBJ1-4, with unresolved D. The CDR3 consists of 13 residues. The V gene lost 6 bases and the J gene lost 7 bases, with 12 bases spanning the gap. Germline assignment: CDR1 MDHEN and CDR2 SYDVKM. CDR3 sequence (DNA): TGTGCCAGCAGCTTTGGCCTTCTTGAAAAACTGTTTTTT. This codes for CASSFGLLEKLFF.

This clone was counted a single time. This chain links TRBV11-2 with TRBJ2-1, with TRBD2 identical over 11 bases. J lost 15 bases, V lost 8 bases, and 18 bases had no gene match. The CDR3 covers 15 residues. The germline CDR1 and CDR2 sequences are SGHAT and FQNNGV. CDR3 in amino acids: CASLIQEGSGRALFF. DNA of the CDR3: TGTGCCAGCCTAATCCAAGAGGGTAGCGGGAGGGCCTTGTTCTTC.

The chain links TRBV19 to TRBJ1-1; 9 bases fit TRBD1. Trimming at V came to 5 bases and at J to 0 bases, leaving 7 bases not matched to a gene. The CDR3 is 16 amino acids. The V gene's germline CDR1 is LNHDA and CDR2 SQIVND (reference sequence). In DNA form, the CDR3 reads TGTGCCAGTAGTCGCAGACAGGGGGACCTGAACACTGAAGCTTTCTTT. Its translation is CASSRRQGDLNTEAFF.

For this clone: A much larger clone lies one base from this, so it may be a read error. V usage is TRBV7-2 and J usage is TRBJ1-5, with D unclear. The CDR3 contains 12 residues. Trimming left V 2 bases short and J 1 base short, with 0 bases between. Germline CDR1 reads SGHTA; CDR2 reads FQGNSA. CDR3 region: CASSLSNQPQHF. The CDR3 nucleotides are TGTGCCAGCAGCTTAAGCAATCAGCCCCAGCATTTT.

This clone was recorded once. The chain carries TRBV30 and TRBJ2-2; 7 bases align to TRBD2. The CDR3 is made up of 16 amino acids. Germline-derived CDR1 and CDR2 are GTSNPN and SVGIG (reference sequence). Trimming removed 2 bases from V and 5 bases from J; junction bases left unmatched: 11. CDR3 sequence reads: CAWSQTGGSGTGELFF. The CDR3 DNA sequence: TGTGCCTGGAGTCAGACCGGCGGGAGTGGGACCGGGGAGCTGTTTTTT.

The V and J genes are TRBV18 and TRBJ2-2, with D perhaps TRBD1 (6 bases). Germline CDR1 reads KGHSH; CDR2 reads LQKENI. Between the trimmed V and J ends, which lost 3 bases and 0 bases, there was a span of 23 bases. The CDR3 length is 20 residues. The CDR3 sequence is CASSPLGQIFYLPNTGELFF. The CDR3 region has the DNA TGTGCCAGCTCACCCCTAGGACAGATCTTTTACCTCCCGAACACCGGGGAGCTGTTTTTT.

This chain links TRBV4-1 with TRBJ1-5; D might be TRBD1 (6 bases). This CDR3 has 16 amino acids. V lost 1 base to trimming and J lost 3 bases, with 13 bases between them. From germline, CDR1 is MGHRA and CDR2 YSYEKL. CDR3 region: CASSQGGRGSNQPQHF. The CDR3 coding sequence is TGCGCCAGCAGCCAAGGTGGCAGGGGATCCAATCAGCCCCAGCATTTT.

The CDR3 loop is CASSRTGGSSTEAFF. In DNA, the CDR3 is TGTGCCAGCAGCAGAACAGGGGGAAGTTCGACTGAAGCTTTCTTT. V gene TRBV11-2 combines with J gene TRBJ1-1; TRBD1 aligns across 8 bases. Germline CDR1 and CDR2: SGHAT and FQNNGV. The trim removed 5 bases at V and 5 bases at J, leaving 10 bases unmatched. There are 15 residues in the CDR3.

Notes on this clone: A read error likely explains this, since a far larger clone differs by one base. No DNA is shown, since the ends of the CDR3 on it are uncertain; the CDR3 is the one TCRdb lists. J is TRBJ2-7 and V is TRBV6-1; whether TRBD2, the table's D call, matches the DNA was not checked. Inclusive of both ends, the CDR3 amounts to 14 amino acids. Germline V gene data show CDR1 as MNHNS and CDR2 as SASEGT. This CDR3 reads CASKVGGGSYERYF.

The rearrangement joins TRBV6-6 to TRBJ2-5; D is perhaps TRBD1 (6 bases). Trimming pared 4 bases from V and 4 bases from J, leaving 19 bases between. This CDR3 comprises 16 residues. Germline lookup yields CDR1 MNHNY and CDR2 SVGAGI (reference sequence). CDR3 bases: TGTGCCAGCAGTTGGGGCTTGGGACACCAGGGAGAGACCCAGTACTTC. Protein sequence: CASSWGLGHQGETQYF.

In its sample, this clone was seen many times. The chain links TRBV18 to TRBJ2-1; TRBD2 agrees at 7 bases. J lost 4 bases, V lost 4 bases, and 10 bases had no gene match. The CDR3 is made up of 16 amino acids. In germline, CDR1 is KGHSH, CDR2 LQKENI. The CDR3 spells CASSRILAGRYNEQFF. The CDR3, as DNA: TGTGCCAGCTCACGAATTCTAGCCGGGAGGTACAATGAGCAGTTCTTC.

The chain is built from TRBV11-2 and TRBJ1-5; 7 nucleotides align to TRBD1. Trimming took 5 bases from V and 11 from J; bases not matched to a gene: 12. Germline V gene lookup returns CDR1 SGHAT and CDR2 FQNNGV. This CDR3 has 14 amino acids. As DNA, the CDR3 is TGTGCCAGCAGCCCACAGAGACAGGGAGAAGCCCAGCATTTT. It yields the protein CASSPQRQGEAQHF.